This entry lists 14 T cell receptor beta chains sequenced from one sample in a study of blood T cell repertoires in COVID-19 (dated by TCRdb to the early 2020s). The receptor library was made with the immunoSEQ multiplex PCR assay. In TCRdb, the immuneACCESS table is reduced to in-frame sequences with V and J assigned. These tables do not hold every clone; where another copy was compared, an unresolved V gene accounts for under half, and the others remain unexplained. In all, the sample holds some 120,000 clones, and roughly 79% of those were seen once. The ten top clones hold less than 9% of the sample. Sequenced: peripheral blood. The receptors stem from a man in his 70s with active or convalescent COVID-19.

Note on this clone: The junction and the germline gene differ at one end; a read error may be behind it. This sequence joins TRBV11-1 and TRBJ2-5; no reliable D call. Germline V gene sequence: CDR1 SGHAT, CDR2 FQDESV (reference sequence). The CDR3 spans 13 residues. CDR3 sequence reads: CASSSEARGIGDF. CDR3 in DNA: TGTGCCAGCAGCTCCGAGGCCCGTGGTATCGGTGACTTC.

Here the CDR3 DNA reads TGTGCCTGGAGCTCAGACTCTTACTCTGGAAACACCATATATTTT. Translating gives CAWSSDSYSGNTIYF. The chain is built from TRBV30 and TRBJ1-3; D is undetermined. The CDR3 extends over 15 amino acids. CDR1 GTSNPN and CDR2 SVGIG come from the germline V gene (reference sequence). V was pared by 3 bases and J by 0 bases, with 12 bases between.

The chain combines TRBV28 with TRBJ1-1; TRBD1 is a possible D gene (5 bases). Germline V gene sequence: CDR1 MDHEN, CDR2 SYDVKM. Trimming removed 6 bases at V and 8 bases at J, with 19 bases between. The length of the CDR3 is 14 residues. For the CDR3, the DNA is TGTGCCAGCAGCAACCAGGGTAGAGGATTCGAAGCTTTCTTT. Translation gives CASSNQGRGFEAFF.

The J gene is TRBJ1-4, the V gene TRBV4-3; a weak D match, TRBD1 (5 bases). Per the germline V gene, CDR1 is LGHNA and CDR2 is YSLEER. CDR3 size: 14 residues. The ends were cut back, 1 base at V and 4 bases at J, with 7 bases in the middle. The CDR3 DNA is TGCGCCAGCAGCCAAGGACAGCATAATGAAAAACTGTTTTTT. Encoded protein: CASSQGQHNEKLFF.

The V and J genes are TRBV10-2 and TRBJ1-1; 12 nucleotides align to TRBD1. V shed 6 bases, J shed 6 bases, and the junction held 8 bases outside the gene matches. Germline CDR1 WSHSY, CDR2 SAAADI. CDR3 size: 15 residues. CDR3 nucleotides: TGCGCCAGCAGGAAGGGACAGGGGGCCCGAGCTGAAGCTTTCTTT. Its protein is CASRKGQGARAEAFF.

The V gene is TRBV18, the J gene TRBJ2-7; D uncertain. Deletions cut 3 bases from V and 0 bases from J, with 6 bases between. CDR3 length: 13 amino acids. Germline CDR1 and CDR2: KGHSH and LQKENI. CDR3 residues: CASSPHNSYEQYF. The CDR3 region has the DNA TGTGCCAGCTCACCCCACAACTCCTACGAGCAGTACTTC.

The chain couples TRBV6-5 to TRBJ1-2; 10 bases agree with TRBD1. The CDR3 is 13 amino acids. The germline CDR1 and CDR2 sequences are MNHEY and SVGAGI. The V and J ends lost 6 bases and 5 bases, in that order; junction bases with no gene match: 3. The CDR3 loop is CASRGQGWYGYTF. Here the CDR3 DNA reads TGTGCCAGCAGGGGACAGGGGTGGTATGGCTACACCTTC.

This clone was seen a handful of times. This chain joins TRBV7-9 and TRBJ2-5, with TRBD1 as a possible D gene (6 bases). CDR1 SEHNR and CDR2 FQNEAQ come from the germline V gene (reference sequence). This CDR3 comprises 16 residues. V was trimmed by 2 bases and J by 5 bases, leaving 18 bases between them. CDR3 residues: CASSLNGGAGSETQYF. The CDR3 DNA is TGTGCCAGCAGCTTAAATGGGGGCGCCGGGTCGGAGACCCAGTACTTC.

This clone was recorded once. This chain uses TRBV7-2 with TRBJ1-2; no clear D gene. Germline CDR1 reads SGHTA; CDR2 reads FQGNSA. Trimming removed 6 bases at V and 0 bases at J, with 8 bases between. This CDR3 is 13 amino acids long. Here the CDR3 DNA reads TGTGCCAGCAGACGGGAGCCTAACTATGGCTACACCTTC. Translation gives CASRREPNYGYTF.

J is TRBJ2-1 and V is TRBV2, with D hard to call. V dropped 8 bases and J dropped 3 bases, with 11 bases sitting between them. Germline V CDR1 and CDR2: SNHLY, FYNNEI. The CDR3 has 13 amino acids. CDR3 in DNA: TGTGCCAGCGGTAGAGGCTTCTACAATGAGCAGTTCTTC. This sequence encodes CASGRGFYNEQFF.

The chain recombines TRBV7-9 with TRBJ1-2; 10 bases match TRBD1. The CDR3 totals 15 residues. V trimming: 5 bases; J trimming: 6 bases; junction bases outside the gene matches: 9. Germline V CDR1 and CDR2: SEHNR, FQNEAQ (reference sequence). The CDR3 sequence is CASSPRGTGEDGYTF. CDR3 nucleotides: TGTGCCAGCAGCCCACGCGGGACAGGGGAGGATGGCTACACCTTC. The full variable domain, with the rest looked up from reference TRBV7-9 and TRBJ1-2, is DTGVSQNPRHKITKRGQNVTFRCDPISEHNRLYWYRQTLGQGPEFLTYFQNEAQLEKSRLLSDRFSAERPKGSFSTLEIQRTEQGDSAMYLCASSPRGTGEDGYTFGSGTRLTVV.

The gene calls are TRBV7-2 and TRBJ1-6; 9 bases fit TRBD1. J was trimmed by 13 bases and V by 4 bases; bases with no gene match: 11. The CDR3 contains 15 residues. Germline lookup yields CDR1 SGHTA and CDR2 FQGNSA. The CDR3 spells CASSSQQGALSPLHF. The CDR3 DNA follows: TGTGCCAGCAGCTCTCAACAGGGGGCGTTGTCGCCCCTCCACTTT.

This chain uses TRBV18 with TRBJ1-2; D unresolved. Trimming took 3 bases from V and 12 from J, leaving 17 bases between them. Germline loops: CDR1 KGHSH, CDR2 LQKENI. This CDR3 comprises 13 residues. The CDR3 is CASSPMRDEVNTF. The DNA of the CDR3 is TGTGCCAGCTCACCGATGCGGGATGAGGTGAACACCTTC.

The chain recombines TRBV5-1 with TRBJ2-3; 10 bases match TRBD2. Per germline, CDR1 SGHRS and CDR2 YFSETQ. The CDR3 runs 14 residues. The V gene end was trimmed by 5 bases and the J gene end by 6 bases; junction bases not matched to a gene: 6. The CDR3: CASRPGTSVDTQYF. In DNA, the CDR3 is TGCGCCAGCAGACCTGGGACTAGCGTTGATACGCAGTATTTT.